This T cell receptor beta chain was observed in a study of technical replicates of blood from a handful of donors (dated by TCRdb to the late 2010s). The germline V gene supplies CDR1 SGHTA and CDR2 FQGTGA. Trimming removed 5 bases from V and 1 base from J, leaving 14 bases between the germline ends. The CDR3 starts with the cysteine, ends with the phenylalanine, and has 15 residues. Solely the CDR3 DNA is kept, with 45 bases framed from the first base. Library preparation was by the immunoSEQ multiplex PCR assay. Not all clones reach the TCRdb copy of this immuneACCESS table, which keeps in-frame sequences only. Checked studies attribute under half of the gap to unresolved V genes and leave the rest unexplained. Counted in this sample were around 98,000 clones; approximately 96% of them appeared once. 0.23% of the sample is in the top ten clones. With regard to this clone: No cognate antigen has been identified for it. Per-nucleotide qualities are absent, and no much larger clonotype sits a single base away.

The sequence joins TRBV7-3 to TRBJ1-1, with TRBD1 tentatively as D gene (5 bases match). Source material: T cells isolated from PBMCs. The receptor was derived from a human donor in good health. The CDR3 corresponds to CASSTAGGGNTEAFF. The nucleotide sequence is given as TGTGCCAGCAGCACCGCGGGCGGGGGGAACACTGAAGCTTTCTTT.